The clone carrying this TCR beta chain was seen a few times. Its target is unknown. This sample is drawn from a study of response to subunit inactivated influenza vaccine. The study, taken as a whole, reports: Each seasonal flu vaccination may recruit only limited new T cells, authors suggested.

TCRdb re-called the RT-PCR reads through MiXCR, storing one row per CDR3 protein. The table includes 650,000 to 850,000 distinct CDR3 sequences, roughly 13% detected once. Losses at the gene ends were 5 bases for V and 4 bases for J; bases not matched to a gene: 7. Germline V CDR1 and CDR2: LNHDA, SQIVND (reference sequence). This CDR3 region has 15 residues. This receptor was identified in a man in his forties or fifties who received an inactivated influenza vaccine. The source material was PBMCs from blood, sampled less than 15 days before vaccination. This chain joins TRBV19 and TRBJ1-4; 7 bases are a match to TRBD1. CDR3 DNA: TGTGCCAGTAGTCACTCGGGACAGAATAATGAAAAACTGTTTTTT. Residues: CASSHSGQNNEKLFF.